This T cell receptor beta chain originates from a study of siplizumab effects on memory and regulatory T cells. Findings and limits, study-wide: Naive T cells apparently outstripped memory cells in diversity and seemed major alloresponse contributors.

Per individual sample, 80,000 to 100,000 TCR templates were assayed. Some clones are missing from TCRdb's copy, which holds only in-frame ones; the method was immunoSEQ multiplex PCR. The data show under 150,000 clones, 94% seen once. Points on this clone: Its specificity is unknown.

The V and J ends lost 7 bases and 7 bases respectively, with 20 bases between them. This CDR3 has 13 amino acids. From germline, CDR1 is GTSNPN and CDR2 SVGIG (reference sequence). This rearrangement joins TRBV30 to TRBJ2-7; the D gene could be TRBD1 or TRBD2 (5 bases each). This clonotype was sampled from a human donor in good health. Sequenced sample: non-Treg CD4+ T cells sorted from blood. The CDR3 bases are TGTGCCTCGGGGACGGGACGCCCGGGGGAGCAGTACTTC. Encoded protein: CASGTGRPGEQYF.